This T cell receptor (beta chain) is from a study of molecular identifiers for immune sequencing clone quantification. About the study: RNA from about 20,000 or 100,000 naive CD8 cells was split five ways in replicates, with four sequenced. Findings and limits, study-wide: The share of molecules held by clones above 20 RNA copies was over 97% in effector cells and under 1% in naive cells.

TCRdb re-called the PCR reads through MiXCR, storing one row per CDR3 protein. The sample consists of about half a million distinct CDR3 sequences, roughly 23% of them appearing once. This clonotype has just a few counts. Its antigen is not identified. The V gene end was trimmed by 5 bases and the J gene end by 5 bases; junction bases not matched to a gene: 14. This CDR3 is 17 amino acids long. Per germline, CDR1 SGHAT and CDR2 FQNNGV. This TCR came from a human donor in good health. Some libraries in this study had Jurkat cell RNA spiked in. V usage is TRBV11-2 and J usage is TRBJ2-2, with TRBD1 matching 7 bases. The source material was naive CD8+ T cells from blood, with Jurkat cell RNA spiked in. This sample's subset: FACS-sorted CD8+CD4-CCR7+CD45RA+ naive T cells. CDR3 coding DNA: TGTGCCAGCAGCCCCAAAGACCTGGACAGGAGGACCGGGGAGCTGTTTTTT. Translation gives CASSPKDLDRRTGELFF.